Many counts were recorded for the clone carrying this T cell receptor (beta chain). Construction of the TCRbeta library involved unique molecular identifiers. TCRdb re-called the PCR reads with MiXCR, one entry per CDR3 protein. Of about 400,000 distinct CDR3 sequences listed, about a fifth are singletons. There are 14 residues in the CDR3. The V end lost 4 bases, the J end lost 3 bases, and 13 bases lay between the germline ends. Per germline, CDR1 ENHRY and CDR2 SYGVKD. The source of the sample is a study of T-cell reconstitution after alpha-beta-depleted transplantation in children. This rearrangement joins TRBV10-3 to TRBJ2-7; D is ambiguous. This receptor was identified in a human donor who donated a stem cell graft to a child with acute myeloid leukemia. Sequencing used PBMCs from the stem cell graft donor, obtained from the stem cell graft. CDR3 bases: TGTGCCATCAGTGCAGATCCCCAGAACTACGAGCAGTACTTC. Protein: CAISADPQNYEQYF.